A selection of T cell receptor beta chains follows, all from one sample in a study of blood T cell repertoires in COVID-19. The method was immunoSEQ multiplex PCR; TCRdb's version includes in-frame clones alone and lacks a portion of them. This table holds roughly 120,000 clones, roughly nine tenths found once. The specimen sequenced was peripheral blood. The source is a man aged 35-49 years with acute or convalescent COVID-19. Each CDR3 is given with its conserved first and last residue. The order of the fields is V gene, D gene, clone size, J gene, CDR3 protein, CDR3 DNA. The D gene is left open where the match is weak. Size is omitted from some rows. Given values are once, few, many or a class for expanded clones.

>TRBV5-6|TRBD1|-|TRBJ1-2
CASSLGQGMYYGYTF
TGTGCCAGCAGCTTGGGACAGGGAATGTACTATGGCTACACCTTC
>TRBV24-1|TRBD2|few|TRBJ2-1
CATSEAGGASYNEQFF
TGTGCCACCAGTGAGGCCGGGGGGGCCAGTTACAATGAGCAGTTCTTC
>TRBV30|-|-|TRBJ1-2
CAWSPTTESYGYTF
TGTGCCTGGAGTCCGACCACGGAGTCCTATGGCTACACCTTC
>TRBV19|TRBD1|-|TRBJ2-1
CASRNRGESSYNEQFF
TGTGCCAGTAGGAACAGGGGCGAGAGCTCCTACAATGAGCAGTTCTTC
>TRBV10-3|TRBD1|-|TRBJ1-4
CAISASDRSATNEKLFF
TGTGCCATCAGTGCCTCGGACAGGAGTGCAACTAATGAAAAACTGTTTTTT
>TRBV5-5|-|-|TRBJ1-1
CASSWTGQGMNTEAFF
TGTGCCAGCAGCTGGACGGGTCAGGGTATGAACACTGAAGCTTTCTTT
>TRBV7-9|TRBD2|few|TRBJ2-5
CASGTSGGYQETQYF
TGTGCCAGCGGGACTAGCGGGGGGTACCAAGAGACCCAGTACTTC
>TRBV6-5|TRBD1|-|TRBJ2-7
CASSRQGYEQYF
TGTGCCAGCAGCCGACAGGGATACGAGCAGTACTTC
>TRBV6-5|-|once|TRBJ1-5
CASSSTGKGTYQPQHF
TGTGCCAGCAGTTCTACAGGGAAGGGAACCTATCAGCCCCAGCATTTT
>TRBV12-3/TRBV12-4|TRBD2|few|TRBJ2-1
CASKLADYNEQFF
TGTGCCAGCAAACTAGCGGACTACAATGAGCAGTTCTTC
>TRBV30|TRBD2|-|TRBJ2-5
CAWRTSRETQYF
TGTGCCTGGAGGACTAGCAGAGAGACCCAGTACTTC
>TRBV24-1|TRBD1|-|TRBJ2-1
CATSDLRRDSEQFF
TGTGCCACCAGTGATTTGCGTCGGGACAGTGAGCAGTTCTTC
>TRBV3-1/TRBV3-2|-|-|TRBJ1-4
CASSPGFLWQLFF
TGTGCCAGCAGCCCAGGGTTTTTATGGCAACTGTTTTTT
>TRBV5-1|TRBD2|-|TRBJ2-7
CASSESGGAAYEQYF
TGCGCCAGCAGCGAGAGCGGGGGGGCCGCCTACGAGCAGTACTTC
>TRBV19|TRBD1|-|TRBJ1-5
CATALQGALQPQHF
TGTGCCACCGCCCTTCAGGGGGCTCTTCAGCCCCAGCATTTT
>TRBV27|TRBD1|-|TRBJ2-5
CASSFEQGRETQYF
TGTGCCAGCAGTTTCGAACAGGGGCGGGAGACCCAGTACTTC
>TRBV3-1/TRBV3-2|-|once|TRBJ2-1
CASSQVGNSYNEQFF
TGTGCCAGCAGCCAAGTCGGGAACTCCTACAATGAGCAGTTCTTC
>TRBV5-3|TRBD2|-|TRBJ2-3
CARSRERLAVDTQYF
TGTGCCAGAAGTCGGGAGAGACTAGCAGTAGATACGCAGTATTTT
>TRBV14|TRBD2|few|TRBJ2-7
CASTERETSYEQYF
TGTGCCAGCACTGAGCGGGAGACCTCCTACGAGCAGTACTTC
>TRBV19|-|-|TRBJ1-1
CASSVMNTEAFF
TGTGCCAGTAGCGTAATGAACACTGAAGCTTTCTTT
>TRBV4-3|-|-|TRBJ2-2
CASSHLGGGELFF
TGCGCCAGCAGCCACTTGGGGGGCGGGGAGCTGTTTTTT
>TRBV11-3|TRBD1|-|TRBJ1-2
CASSLGKSRQGAQAGYTF
TGTGCCAGCAGCTTAGGAAAATCGAGACAGGGGGCGCAGGCTGGCTACACCTTC
>TRBV5-4|TRBD1|once|TRBJ2-2
CASSSYRGPDTGELFF
TGTGCCAGCAGCTCCTACAGGGGGCCCGATACCGGGGAGCTGTTTTTT
>TRBV19|-|few|TRBJ2-5
CASRASTARGQETQYF
TGTGCCAGTAGGGCTTCCACGGCTAGGGGCCAAGAGACCCAGTACTTC
>TRBV2|TRBD1|few|TRBJ2-7
CASSSDRVTHEQYF
TGTGCCAGCAGTAGCGACAGGGTGACCCACGAGCAGTACTTC